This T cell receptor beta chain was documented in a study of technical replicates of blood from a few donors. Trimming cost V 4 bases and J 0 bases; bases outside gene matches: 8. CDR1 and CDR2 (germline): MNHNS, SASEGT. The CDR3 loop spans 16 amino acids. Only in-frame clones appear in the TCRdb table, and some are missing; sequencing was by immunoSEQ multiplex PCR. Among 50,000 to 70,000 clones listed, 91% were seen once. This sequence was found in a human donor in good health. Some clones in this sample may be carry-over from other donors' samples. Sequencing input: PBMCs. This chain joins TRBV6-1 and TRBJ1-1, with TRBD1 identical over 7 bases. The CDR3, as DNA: TGTGCCAGCAGTGCCTATTTGGGACAGTTGAACACTGAAGCTTTCTTT. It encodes CASSAYLGQLNTEAFF.